This T cell receptor (beta chain) was documented in a study of immune heterogeneity within non-small cell lung tumors. General study findings and limits: Recurrence of identical dominant CDR3 beta clonotypes was observed across intrapatient tumor sites, concomitant with site-unique high-frequency clones.

J gave up 9 bases and V 7 bases, and 12 bases lay outside the gene matches. Germline V gives CDR1 SGHAT, CDR2 FQNNGV. This CDR3 spans 14 amino acids. Multiplex PCR relied on 32 V and 13 J primers to amplify TCR beta CDR3. TCRdb processed the multiplex PCR reads anew with MiXCR; each CDR3 protein has one entry. The sample lists thousands of distinct CDR3 sequences, 27% occurring once. In its sample, this clonotype ranks as medium-sized (0.01 to 0.1%). Its antigen remains unknown. For each sample, template was around 0.55 ug of bulk tumor genomic DNA. Surgery yielded several widely spaced biopsies per primary tumor. Curative operations were performed on patients who had untreated, newly diagnosed non-small cell lung cancer. Donors comprised newly diagnosed non-small cell lung cancer patients undergoing surgery with curative intent.

This rearrangement joins TRBV11-2 to TRBJ2-1, with 7 positions matching TRBD1. The receptor comes from a man between 60 and 75 years old with non-small cell lung cancer. Material for sequencing was lung tumor tissue. The CDR3 DNA reads TGTGCCAGCAACCCGGGACAGCTTGACGGTGAGCAGTTCTTC. This codes for CASNPGQLDGEQFF. Using reference TRBV11-2 and TRBJ2-1 for the parts outside the CDR3, the full variable domain is EAGVAQSPRYKIIEKRQSVAFWCNPISGHATLYWYQQILGQGPKLLIQFQNNGVVDDSQLPKDRFSAERLKGVDSTLKIQPAKLEDSAVYLCASNPGQLDGEQFFGPGTRLTVL.